The source of this TCR beta chain is a study of OX40 agonist ivuxolimab in advanced cancers. For the study at large: In this trial design, patients received ivuxolimab intravenously at 0.01 to 10 mg/kg every 2 weeks. General study findings and limits: There was clonal expansion of CD4+ and CD8+ blood T cells by week 6 at 0.1 to 3.0 mg/kg. The study found that CD8+ T cells averaged more expanded clones than CD4+.

The CDR3 runs to 17 residues. Deletions cut 8 bases from V and 0 bases from J, with 23 bases between. Germline CDR1 SGDLS, CDR2 YYNGEE. Sequencing was performed with immunoSEQ multiplex PCR; in TCRdb, only in-frame clones are kept and a portion is missing. The sample includes roughly 77,000 clones, roughly 90% of them seen just once. As for this clone: Its antigen is unidentified.

The receptor's source is an adult with an advanced solid tumor such as melanoma, head and neck, liver or kidney cancer. The specimen comprised CD4+ or CD8+ T cells sorted from blood, sampled in a trial of the OX40 agonist ivuxolimab. The chain employs TRBV9 and TRBJ1-1, with a possible D match to TRBD1 (5 bases). CDR3 in amino acids: CASSRGAGRLLNTEAFF. In nucleotides, the CDR3 is TGTGCCAGTTCTAGAGGGGCAGGGCGCCTATTGAACACTGAAGCTTTCTTT.